This T cell receptor (beta chain) originates from a study of blood T cell repertoires in COVID-19 (dated by TCRdb to 2020 to 2021). Background on the whole study: Samples from collaborators originated in the United States, Italy and Spain and spanned both the acute and convalescent phases of COVID-19. A de-identified subject ID, COVID-19 status, age in years and sex were almost always included in the sample metadata. The repertoires were released in a freely available public database intended as a resource for research on the immune response to SARS-CoV-2. The samples were drawn from two sources: the first 160 participants of the ongoing ImmuneRACE study, and fewer than 1,500 subjects contributed by 6 global collaborators. The material from the prospective study consisted of cDNA or gDNA derived from T cells, B-cell-depleted T cells, or PBMCs. Where available, HLA class I and class II types were obtained from metadata supplied by the sample provider rather than from assay-based typing. Subjects who had been exposed to COVID-19, were actively infected with it, or had recovered from it provided the deeply sampled blood TCRbeta repertoires that made up the dataset. Broad study findings and their caveats: Clinical and demographic metadata were provided uncurated, with the amount varying by source and participant.

A remark on this clone: It has no known antigen specificity. One base away there is no much larger clone; base qualities are not given.

TCRbeta CDR3 regions were amplified from genomic DNA by means of the immunoSEQ Assay, a bias-controlled multiplex PCR. In the original analysis: Nucleated cell counts per sample were estimated from amplification of reference gene primers within the assay. To quantify the absolute abundance of each unique TCRbeta CDR3 rearrangement, sequence reads were collapsed and filtered. For each sample, productive Simpson clonality was calculated by taking the square root of Simpson's diversity index across productive rearrangements. Not all clones reach the TCRdb copy of this immuneACCESS table, which keeps in-frame sequences only. Checked studies attribute under half of the gap to unresolved V genes and leave the rest unexplained. V, J and clone size derive from that table, while D and trimming were established from the DNA sequence. For this sample the table gives a few hundred thousand clones, of which around nine tenths were detected only once. Jointly, the top ten make up 1.5% to 2% of the sample.

V lost 4 bases and J lost 6 bases; the stretch between them is 22 bases long. From the cysteine up to the phenylalanine, the CDR3 has a length of 16 residues. Kept here is only the CDR3 DNA, which spans 48 bases and is read in frame from base 1. Reading the germline V gene gives CDR1 SGHRS and CDR2 YFSETQ. In Seattle, one collaborating source enrolled patients while the infection was active and tracked those patients longitudinally over the course of disease. The collaborating institutions used their own protocols to collect whole blood in K2EDTA tubes. For TCRbeta analysis, collaborators shipped samples in one of three forms: frozen whole blood, isolated PBMCs, or DNA extracted from either of those sample types.

The specimen was peripheral blood. The chain joins TRBV5-1 to TRBJ1-2; the D gene is perhaps TRBD1, on 6 matching bases. The TCR comes from a woman aged 30 to 39 with COVID-19, enrolled during active disease. The encoded CDR3 is CASSPGHGPLGDGYTF. The nucleotide sequence is given as TGCGCCAGCAGCCCGGGACACGGCCCACTGGGGGATGGCTACACCTTC.